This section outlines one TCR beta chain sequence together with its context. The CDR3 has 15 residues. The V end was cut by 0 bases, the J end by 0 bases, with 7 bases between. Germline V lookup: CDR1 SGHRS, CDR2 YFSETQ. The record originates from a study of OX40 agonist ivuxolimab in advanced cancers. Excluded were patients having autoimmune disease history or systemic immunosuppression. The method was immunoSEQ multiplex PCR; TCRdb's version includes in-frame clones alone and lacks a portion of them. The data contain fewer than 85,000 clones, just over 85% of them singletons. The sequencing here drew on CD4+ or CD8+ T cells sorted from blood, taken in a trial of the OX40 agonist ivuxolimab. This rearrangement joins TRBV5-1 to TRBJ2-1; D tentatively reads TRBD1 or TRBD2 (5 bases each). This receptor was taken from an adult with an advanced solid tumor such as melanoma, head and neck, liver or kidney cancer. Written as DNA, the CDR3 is TGCGCCAGCAGCTTGGGGGGGAGCTCCTACAATGAGCAGTTCTTC. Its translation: CASSLGGSSYNEQFF.